What follows are 26 T cell receptor beta chains derived from one specimen sequenced in a study of cytomegalovirus exposure and HLA in healthy donors. The PCR used 60 Vbeta and 13 Jbeta primers. The data were produced by immunoSEQ multiplex PCR, yet TCRdb's version contains in-frame clones alone and is incomplete. Of approximately 80,000 clones in the sample, less than 80% were seen once. Sequenced: PBMCs. The origin of the receptors is a woman aged 40 to 50 in good health and CMV-seropositive.

Only one count was recorded for this clone. The rearrangement links TRBV7-2 to TRBJ1-2; D might be TRBD1 (5 bases). Trimming took 5 bases from V and 7 from J, leaving 14 bases between them. Germline values: CDR1 SGHTA, CDR2 FQGNSA. This CDR3 has 13 amino acids. The CDR3 is CASSPAMGPGYTF. CDR3 in DNA: TGTGCCAGCAGCCCCGCGATGGGGCCTGGCTACACCTTC.

A few counts support this clone. This chain links TRBV27 with TRBJ1-5, with TRBD1 matching over 7 bases. Trimming cost V 3 bases and J 5 bases; bases outside gene matches: 4. This CDR3 is built from 14 residues. Germline V gene data show CDR1 as MNHEY and CDR2 as SMNVEV (reference sequence). CDR3 protein: CASSFDRDDQPQHF. For the CDR3, the DNA is TGTGCCAGCAGTTTCGACAGGGACGATCAGCCCCAGCATTTT.

This clone was detected only a few times. The chain is built from TRBV18 and TRBJ1-5; TRBD1 matches at 7 bases. CDR1 is KGHSH and CDR2 is LQKENI in the germline V gene. CDR3 length: 15 amino acids. J was trimmed by 6 bases and V by 4 bases; bases with no gene match: 9. CDR3 nucleotide sequence: TGTGCCAGCTCACGTGACACAGGGGTTGGTCAGCCCCAGCATTTT. It codes for CASSRDTGVGQPQHF.

The chain couples TRBV30 to TRBJ2-7, with 14 bases matching TRBD2. V shed 5 bases, J shed 6 bases, and the junction held 3 bases outside the gene matches. This CDR3 region has 13 residues. Germline V gene sequence: CDR1 GTSNPN, CDR2 SVGIG (reference sequence). DNA for the CDR3: TGTGCCTGGGAGGGGACTAGCGGGAGCGAGCAGTACTTC. Translating gives CAWEGTSGSEQYF.

The chain carries TRBV7-8 and TRBJ2-7, with TRBD1 matching over 7 bases. The V gene's germline CDR1 is SGHVS and CDR2 FQNEAQ. V lost 6 bases to trimming and J lost 6 bases; unmatched junction nucleotides: 11. The CDR3 covers 14 residues. Written as DNA, the CDR3 is TGTGCCAGCAGTCTTGACAGGGCCGCAACCGAGCAGTACTTC. Protein: CASSLDRAATEQYF.

This clone was picked up one time. The chain carries TRBV5-1 and TRBJ2-7; TRBD2 might be the D (6 bases). The germline V gene encodes CDR1 SGHRS and CDR2 YFSETQ. Deletions cut 2 bases from V and 3 bases from J, with 6 bases between. The CDR3 runs to 12 residues. CDR3 region: CASSFGSYEQYF. For the CDR3, the DNA is TGCGCCAGCAGCTTCGGGAGCTACGAGCAGTACTTC.

This clone was detected a few times. The chain links TRBV27 to TRBJ2-2, with 7 bases lining up with TRBD1. Unmatched junction bases numbered 2, after V lost 2 bases and J lost 5 bases. The CDR3 is made up of 14 amino acids. The germline CDR1 and CDR2 sequences are MNHEY and SMNVEV (reference sequence). CDR3 nucleotides: TGTGCCAGCAGTTTAGACAGGGCGACCGGGGAGCTGTTTTTT. Translated, it gives CASSLDRATGELFF.

This chain joins TRBV6-5 and TRBJ2-3; 13 nucleotides align to TRBD2. The CDR3 spans 14 residues. The V gene end was trimmed by 5 bases and the J gene end by 15 bases; junction bases not matched to a gene: 11. CDR1 and CDR2 from the germline V gene are MNHEY and SVGAGI. The CDR3 coding sequence is TGTGCCAGCAGTCCCGTAGGGACTAGCGGGAACCAATATTTT. Its translation: CASSPVGTSGNQYF.

This clone was counted between two and nine times. This chain joins TRBV6-6 and TRBJ1-4, with no clear D. This CDR3 has 13 amino acids. CDR1 is MNHNY and CDR2 is SVGAGI in the germline V gene (reference sequence). The V and J ends lost 0 bases and 9 bases respectively, with 8 bases between them. Written as DNA, the CDR3 is TGTGCCAGCAGTTACTCGCCGGGTCAAAAACTGTTTTTT. Amino acid sequence: CASSYSPGQKLFF.

Only one count was recorded for this clone. This rearrangement joins TRBV20-1 to TRBJ2-1; D gene unclear. Germline-derived CDR1 and CDR2 are DFQATT and SNEGSKA (reference sequence). V shed 7 bases and J shed 3 bases, with 7 bases lying between them. The CDR3 spans 11 residues. The CDR3 DNA is TGCAGTGGAGACATCTACAATGAGCAGTTCTTC. Residues: CSGDIYNEQFF.

This sequence joins TRBV18 and TRBJ1-4, with 9 bases aligning to TRBD1. The V gene end was trimmed by 2 bases and the J gene end by 3 bases; junction bases not matched to a gene: 13. This CDR3 has 19 residues. In germline, CDR1 is KGHSH, CDR2 LQKENI. The CDR3 region has the DNA TGTGCCAGCTCACCATCCGGGACAGGGACCTATTGGGCTAATGAAAAACTGTTTTTT. Its protein is CASSPSGTGTYWANEKLFF. The whole variable domain, filled in from reference TRBV18 and TRBJ1-4, reads NAGVMQNPRHLVRRRGQEARLRCSPMKGHSHVYWYRQLPEEGLKFMVYLQKENIIDESGMPKERFSAEFPKEGPSILRIQQVVRGDSAAYFCASSPSGTGTYWANEKLFFGSGTQLSVL.

The chain carries TRBV9 and TRBJ2-1, with unresolved D. Germline CDR1 is SGDLS and CDR2 is YYNGEE. CDR3 size: 17 residues. The germline V and J ends were trimmed by 0 bases and 3 bases, with 16 bases remaining between them. In nucleotides, the CDR3 is TGTGCCAGCAGCGTAGGTGGCGGCAGAAACTTCTACAATGAGCAGTTCTTC. Protein product: CASSVGGGRNFYNEQFF.

This chain links TRBV11-1 with TRBJ1-1, with 7 nucleotides matching TRBD1. The CDR3 length is 13 residues. J was trimmed by 0 bases and V by 7 bases; bases with no gene match: 2. CDR1 is SGHAT and CDR2 is FQDESV in the germline V gene (reference sequence). Here the CDR3 DNA reads TGTGCCAGCACCGGACAGGTGAACACTGAAGCTTTCTTT. Its translation is CASTGQVNTEAFF.

The rearrangement joins TRBV5-4 to TRBJ2-7; 12 bases agree with TRBD2. J gave up 4 bases and V 4 bases, and 9 bases lay outside the gene matches. The CDR3 consists of 16 residues. In germline, CDR1 is SGHNT, CDR2 YYREEE (reference sequence). The CDR3 is CASSRASGRAGYEQYF. The CDR3 DNA follows: TGTGCCAGCAGCAGAGCTAGCGGGAGGGCCGGTTACGAGCAGTACTTC. The full variable domain, rest sourced from reference TRBV5-4 and TRBJ2-7, is ETGVTQSPTHLIKTRGQQVTLRCSSQSGHNTVSWYQQALGQGPQFIFQYYREEENGRGNFPPRFSGLQFPNYSSELNVNALELDDSALYLCASSRASGRAGYEQYFGPGTRLTVT.

This clone was counted a few times. V gene TRBV25-1 combines with J gene TRBJ2-1; 7 positions match TRBD2. The CDR3 contains 17 residues. The J segment lost 0 bases and the V segment lost 4 bases, leaving 9 bases of the junction unmatched. The germline CDR1 and CDR2 sequences are MGHDK and SYGVNS. CDR3 bases: TGTGCCAGCAGTGTGCGACTAGCCCCGAGCTCCTACAATGAGCAGTTCTTC. Its translation: CASSVRLAPSSYNEQFF.

V is TRBV30 and J is TRBJ1-5; no clear D. The CDR3 has 16 amino acids. Germline CDR1 is GTSNPN and CDR2 is SVGIG (reference sequence). V was clipped by 0 bases and J by 0 bases, with 12 bases between them. The chain's CDR3 is CAWSVLGPDSNQPQHF. CDR3 nucleotides: TGTGCCTGGAGTGTACTTGGGCCCGATAGCAATCAGCCCCAGCATTTT.

This clone occurred a few times. The V gene is TRBV9, the J gene TRBJ2-1; the D is unclear. This CDR3 region has 14 residues. The V end was cut by 4 bases, the J end by 6 bases, with 14 bases between. Germline values: CDR1 SGDLS, CDR2 YYNGEE. The CDR3, as DNA: TGTGCCAGCAGCCCCTCCCCTTCGGGCAATGAGCAGTTCTTC. Amino acids: CASSPSPSGNEQFF.

This clone came up a few times. The gene calls are TRBV21-1 and TRBJ1-4; the table's TRBD1 call for D was not verified on the DNA. TRBV21-1 is tagged as a pseudogene. The CDR3 totals 15 residues. The CDR3 protein is CASSNRGTGNEKLFF. In DNA, the CDR3 is TGTGCCAGCAGCAATCGAGGGACAGGAAATGAAAAACTGTTTTTT.

The chain combines TRBV6-1 with TRBJ1-2, with D perhaps TRBD1 (6 bases). The V end lost 7 bases, the J end lost 4 bases, and 16 bases lay between the germline ends. The CDR3 covers 14 residues. Germline V CDR1 and CDR2: MNHNS, SASEGT. As DNA, the CDR3 is TGTGCCAGCACCTTACAGGGTCTCTCCTATGGCTACACCTTC. It is translated as CASTLQGLSYGYTF.

The chain carries TRBV7-9 and TRBJ2-7; TRBD2 might be the D (6 bases). The V and J ends lost 3 bases and 7 bases respectively, with 16 bases between them. Germline V CDR1 and CDR2: SEHNR, FQNEAQ (reference sequence). The CDR3 has 14 amino acids. In DNA form, the CDR3 reads TGTGCCAGCAGCTTTGGGAGCGGGTCTCTTGAGCAGTACTTC. This translates into CASSFGSGSLEQYF.

This clone came up a few times. The chain carries TRBV29-1 and TRBJ1-2; tentatively, D is TRBD1 (6 bases). The CDR3 sequence is 14 residues long. Trimming took 4 bases from V and 0 from J, leaving 12 bases between them. Germline V CDR1 and CDR2: SQVTM, ANQGSEA. The CDR3 reads CSVGQGKANYGYTF. Here the CDR3 DNA reads TGCAGCGTTGGTCAGGGGAAAGCTAACTATGGCTACACCTTC. The full variable domain, with the rest looked up from reference TRBV29-1 and TRBJ1-2, is SAVISQKPSRDICQRGTSLTIQCQVDSQVTMMFWYRQQPGQSLTLIATANQGSEATYESGFVIDKFPISRPNLTFSTLTVSNMSPEDSSIYLCSVGQGKANYGYTFGSGTRLTVV.

This clone was counted only a few times. The gene calls are TRBV15 and TRBJ2-3; 10 bases are a match to TRBD1. The CDR3 loop spans 18 amino acids. The J segment lost 0 bases and the V segment lost 0 bases, leaving 6 bases of the junction unmatched. Germline V gene lookup returns CDR1 LNHNV and CDR2 YYDKDF (reference sequence). The CDR3 is CATSRDHRDRGSTDTQYF. CDR3 sequence (DNA): TGTGCCACCAGCAGAGATCACCGGGACAGGGGTAGCACAGATACGCAGTATTTT. The full variable domain, its missing parts supplied by reference TRBV15 and TRBJ2-3, is DAMVIQNPRYQVTQFGKPVTLSCSQTLNHNVMYWYQQKSSQAPKLLFHYYDKDFNNEADTPDNFQSRRPNTSFCFLDIRSPGLGDTAMYLCATSRDHRDRGSTDTQYFGPGTRLTVL.

V usage is TRBV9 and J usage is TRBJ2-6, with D possibly TRBD2 on 6 matching bases. Germline V lookup: CDR1 SGDLS, CDR2 YYNGEE. The CDR3 is 18 amino acids. V lost 4 bases and J 0 bases, leaving 17 bases between the germline ends. The CDR3 bases are TGTGCCAGCAGCCCCCAGGGTGGGGGGAGCTCTGGGGCCAACGTCCTGACTTTC. Translation gives CASSPQGGGSSGANVLTF.

This clone was counted between two and nine times. The chain recombines TRBV27 with TRBJ1-1; D may be TRBD1 (5 bases). The germline gives CDR1 MNHEY, CDR2 SMNVEV (reference sequence). This CDR3 is built from 15 residues. V was clipped by 5 bases and J by 4 bases, with 17 bases between them. The CDR3 sequence is CASSTERQYGTEAFF. The CDR3 region has the DNA TGTGCCAGCAGTACCGAAAGACAGTATGGCACTGAAGCTTTCTTT.

This rearrangement joins TRBV5-1 to TRBJ2-5; D gene unclear. Between the trimmed V and J ends, which lost 0 bases and 2 bases, there was a span of 11 bases. CDR1 and CDR2 from the germline V gene are SGHRS and YFSETQ. The CDR3 extends over 15 amino acids. CDR3 in amino acids: CASSLAVFMQETQYF. CDR3 in DNA: TGCGCCAGCAGCTTGGCGGTCTTTATGCAAGAGACCCAGTACTTC.

This clone was counted between two and nine times. V is TRBV30 and J is TRBJ1-1; D perhaps matches TRBD1 (6 bases). This CDR3 comprises 13 residues. Germline CDR1 is GTSNPN and CDR2 is SVGIG (reference sequence). The V and J ends lost 2 bases and 2 bases respectively, with 9 bases between them. CDR3 residues: CAWSLDSNTEAFF. The CDR3 region has the DNA TGTGCCTGGAGTCTGGACAGCAACACTGAAGCTTTCTTT.